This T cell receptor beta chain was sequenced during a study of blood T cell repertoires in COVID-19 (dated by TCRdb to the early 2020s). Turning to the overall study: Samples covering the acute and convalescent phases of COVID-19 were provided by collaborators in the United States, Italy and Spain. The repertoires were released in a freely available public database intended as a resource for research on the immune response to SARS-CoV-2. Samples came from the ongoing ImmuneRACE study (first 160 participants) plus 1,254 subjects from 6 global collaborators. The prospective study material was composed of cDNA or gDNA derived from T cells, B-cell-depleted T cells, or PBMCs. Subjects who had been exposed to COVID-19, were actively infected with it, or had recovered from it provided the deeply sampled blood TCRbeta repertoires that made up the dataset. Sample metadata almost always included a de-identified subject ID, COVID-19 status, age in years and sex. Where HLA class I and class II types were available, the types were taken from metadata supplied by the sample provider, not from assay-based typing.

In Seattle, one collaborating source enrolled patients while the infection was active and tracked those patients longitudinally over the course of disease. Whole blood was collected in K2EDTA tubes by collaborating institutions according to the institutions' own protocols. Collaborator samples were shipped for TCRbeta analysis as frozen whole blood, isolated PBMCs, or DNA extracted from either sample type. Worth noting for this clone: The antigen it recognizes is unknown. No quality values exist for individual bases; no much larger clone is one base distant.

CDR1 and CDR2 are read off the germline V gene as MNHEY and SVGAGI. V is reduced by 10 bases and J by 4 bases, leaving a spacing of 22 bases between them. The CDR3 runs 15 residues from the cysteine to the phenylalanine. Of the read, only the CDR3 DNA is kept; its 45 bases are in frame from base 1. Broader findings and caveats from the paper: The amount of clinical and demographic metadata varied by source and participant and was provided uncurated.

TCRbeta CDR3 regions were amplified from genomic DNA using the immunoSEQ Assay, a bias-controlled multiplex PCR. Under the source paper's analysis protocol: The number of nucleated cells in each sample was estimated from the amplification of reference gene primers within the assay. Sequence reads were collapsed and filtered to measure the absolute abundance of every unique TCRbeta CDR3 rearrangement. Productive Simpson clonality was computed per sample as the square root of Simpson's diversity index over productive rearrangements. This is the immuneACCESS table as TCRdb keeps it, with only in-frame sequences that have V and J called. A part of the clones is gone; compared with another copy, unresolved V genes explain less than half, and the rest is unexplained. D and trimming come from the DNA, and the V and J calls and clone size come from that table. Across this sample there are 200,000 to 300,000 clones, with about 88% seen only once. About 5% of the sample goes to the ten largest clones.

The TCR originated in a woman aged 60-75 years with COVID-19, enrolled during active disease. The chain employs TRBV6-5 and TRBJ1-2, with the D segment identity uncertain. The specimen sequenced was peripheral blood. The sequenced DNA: TGTGCCACCCTCGAACCCGGAACGGGAAGCTATGGCTACACCTTC. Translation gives CATLEPGTGSYGYTF.